This T cell receptor (beta chain) was recovered during a study of shared clonotypes between healthy human individuals. Looking at the study overall: In total, the donors were two women and a few men aged 18 to 49.

Assay: immunoSEQ multiplex PCR; the TCRdb copy retains only in-frame clones and omits some. The table records some 700,000 clones, about 90% of them present only once. There are 16 residues in the CDR3. Germline CDR1 reads SGHNT; CDR2 reads YENEEA. Trimming took 1 base from V and 2 from J; bases not matched to a gene: 4. This clone showed up just a few times. Its antigen is as yet unknown. Study outcomes and limitations: Estimated clonotype richness was generally higher in naive than memory subsets.

The rearrangement joins TRBV11-3 to TRBJ2-1; 8 nucleotides line up with TRBD2. This sequence was found in a man between 18 and 35 years old in good health. Some clones in this sample may be carry-over from other donors' samples. Sample: memory CD8+ T cells from PBMCs. The subset here: CD45RO+ cells pooled with CCR7-negative TemRA cells. The CDR3 DNA reads as TGTGCCAGCAGCTTAGTGGCAGCGGGAGCCTACAATGAGCAGTTCTTC. Translation gives CASSLVAAGAYNEQFF. Complete variable domain (other parts from reference TRBV11-3 and TRBJ2-1): EAGVVQSPRYKIIEKKQPVAFWCNPISGHNTLYWYLQNLGQGPELLIRYENEEAVDDSQLPKDRFSAERLKGVDSTLKIQPAELGDSAVYLCASSLVAAGAYNEQFFGPGTRLTVL.